These 10 T cell receptor beta chains were sequenced from one sample in a study of radiotherapy plus CTLA-4 blockade in lung cancer. Using immunoSEQ multiplex PCR, the repertoire was profiled, and TCRdb retains in-frame clones only, with some absent. The table includes some 50,000 clones, more than 60% detected once. The specimen was peripheral blood, collected from a patient treated with radiotherapy plus ipilimumab. Source of these receptors: a human donor with non-small cell lung cancer who had a partial response to radiotherapy plus ipilimumab.

This clone was seen only once. The chain joins TRBV7-9 to TRBJ2-1; the match to TRBD1 covers 9 bases. The ends lost 3 bases at V and 0 bases at J; junction bases unmatched: 6. Looked up from germline, CDR1 is SEHNR and CDR2 is FQNEAQ (reference sequence). This CDR3 contains 17 residues. As DNA, the CDR3 is TGTGCCAGCAGCTTGGGGACAGGGCTGAGCTCCTACAATGAGCAGTTCTTC. Amino acids: CASSLGTGLSSYNEQFF.

This clone was detected only a few times. The chain couples TRBV2 to TRBJ1-2; D might be TRBD1 (5 bases). Germline CDR1 and CDR2: SNHLY and FYNNEI. The V and J ends lost 7 bases and 6 bases respectively, with 18 bases between them. This CDR3 contains 14 residues. The DNA of the CDR3 is TGTGCCAGCAAGGCGACCGGGGGGAATAATGGCTACACCTTC. Translation gives CASKATGGNNGYTF. The complete variable domain, with remaining parts taken from reference TRBV2 and TRBJ1-2, reads EPEVTQTPSHQVTQMGQEVILRCVPISNHLYFYWYRQILGQKVEFLVSFYNNEISEKSEIFDDQFSVERPDGSNFTLKIRSTKLEDSAMYFCASKATGGNNGYTFGSGTRLTVV.

The rearrangement uses TRBV14 and TRBJ1-1, with D maybe TRBD1 (5 bases). Per the germline V gene, CDR1 is SGHDN and CDR2 is FVKESK. V was trimmed by 1 base and J by 5 bases, leaving 8 bases between them. This CDR3 has 13 residues. The CDR3 sequence: CASSQGSGTEAFF. The DNA of the CDR3 is TGTGCCAGCAGCCAAGGGTCAGGGACTGAAGCTTTCTTT.

This clone occurred once. The J gene is TRBJ2-3, the V gene TRBV5-4, with 8 bases identical to TRBD1. CDR1 is SGHNT and CDR2 is YYREEE in the germline V gene (reference sequence). This CDR3 comprises 18 residues. V trimming: 1 base; J trimming: 0 bases; junction bases outside the gene matches: 10. CDR3 loop: CASSLRGPGQASTDTQYF. The CDR3 DNA is TGTGCCAGCAGCTTGAGAGGCCCGGGACAGGCAAGCACAGATACGCAGTATTTT.

Only one count was recorded for this clone. The V gene is TRBV9, the J gene TRBJ2-7, with 8 bases fitting TRBD1. The CDR3 has 15 amino acids. J was trimmed by 5 bases and V by 3 bases; bases with no gene match: 10. From germline, CDR1 is SGDLS and CDR2 YYNGEE. The CDR3 sequence: CASSADRGETHEQYF. The CDR3 DNA reads TGTGCCAGCAGCGCAGACAGGGGCGAAACCCACGAGCAGTACTTC.

CDR3: CASSLGGGAGATSYEQYF. CDR3 sequence (DNA): TGTGCCAGCAGCTTAGGAGGTGGAGCGGGGGCCACCTCCTACGAGCAGTACTTC. The V call is TRBV7-6, the J call TRBJ2-7; TRBD2 matches at 8 bases. Trimming cost V 1 base and J 0 bases; bases outside gene matches: 11. The CDR3 loop spans 18 amino acids. Germline loops: CDR1 SGHVS, CDR2 FNYEAQ.

A few counts support this clone. J is TRBJ1-4 and V is TRBV5-1, with D perhaps TRBD1 (5 bases). Trimming removed 0 bases at V and 3 bases at J, with 6 bases between. The germline gives CDR1 SGHRS, CDR2 YFSETQ. This CDR3 contains 14 residues. The DNA for the CDR3 is TGCGCCAGCAGCTTGGACAGGCCTAATGAAAAACTGTTTTTT. This translates into CASSLDRPNEKLFF.

This sequence joins TRBV10-1 and TRBJ2-3, with 7 bases aligning to TRBD2. From germline, CDR1 is WNHNN and CDR2 SYGVQD (reference sequence). This CDR3 region has 17 residues. Germline trimming cut 0 bases from V and 2 bases from J; bases unmatched to any gene: 8. The CDR3 region is CASSESMAGVPTDTQYF. CDR3 coding DNA: TGCGCCAGCAGTGAGTCGATGGCGGGGGTCCCCACAGATACGCAGTATTTT.

The rearrangement joins TRBV4-1 to TRBJ2-2; TRBD1 matches at 8 bases. The trim removed 4 bases at V and 0 bases at J, leaving 1 base unmatched. The CDR3 has 15 amino acids. In germline, CDR1 is MGHRA, CDR2 YSYEKL. The CDR3 reads CASSPGQANTGELFF. The CDR3 nucleotides read TGCGCCAGCAGCCCGGGACAGGCGAACACCGGGGAGCTGTTTTTT.

As concerns this clone: Within the sample, other DNA sequences also encode this same CDR3. This chain uses TRBV2 with TRBJ1-6; TRBD1 might be the D (5 bases). Germline CDR1 is SNHLY and CDR2 is FYNNEI. The CDR3 consists of 13 residues. V was clipped by 4 bases and J by 5 bases, with 6 bases between them. This CDR3 reads CASSAGNNSPLHF. The CDR3 DNA reads TGTGCCAGCAGTGCAGGGAATAATTCACCCCTCCACTTT.